The 25 T cell receptor beta chains below come from one sample, sequenced in a study of CD8 T cells in Susac syndrome. Random hexamers were used to reverse transcribe the RNA input (0.5 to 1 ug). TCRdb reanalysed the immunoSEQ multiplex PCR reads using MiXCR and keeps one entry per CDR3 protein. The table records roughly 250,000 distinct CDR3 sequences, almost 97% of them present only once. Sequencing was carried out using CD4+ T cells from PBMCs. The receptors were gathered from a human donor with Susac syndrome.

This sequence joins TRBV29-1 and TRBJ2-1; no clear D. CDR1 and CDR2 from the germline V gene are SQVTM and ANQGSEA. There are 13 residues in the CDR3. V was pared by 4 bases and J by 2 bases, with 9 bases between. The CDR3 region is CSVGATPYNEQFF. Here the CDR3 DNA reads TGCAGCGTTGGTGCGACTCCCTACAATGAGCAGTTCTTC.

CDR3 coding DNA: TGTGCCAGCAGAATAGCGGGACTTTACGAGCAGTACTTC. Residues: CASRIAGLYEQYF. The V gene is TRBV12-3 or TRBV12-4, the J gene TRBJ2-7; 8 bases match TRBD2. The CDR3 runs to 13 residues. V trimming: 6 bases; J trimming: 4 bases; junction bases outside the gene matches: 5.

The chain combines TRBV12-3 or TRBV12-4 with TRBJ2-7; 7 bases agree with TRBD1. V lost 5 bases and J lost 12; bases outside the gene matches: 13. The CDR3 length is 13 residues. The CDR3: CASSTLSQGRMYF. The CDR3 DNA reads TGTGCCAGCAGTACCCTATCACAGGGGCGGATGTACTTC.

V is TRBV29-1 and J is TRBJ2-3; TRBD1 agrees at 10 bases. The V segment lost 3 bases and the J segment 3 bases; nucleotides outside the gene matches: 6. In germline, CDR1 is SQVTM, CDR2 ANQGSEA. The CDR3 is made up of 15 amino acids. The CDR3 spells CSVDTRQGATDTQYF. The CDR3 nucleotides are TGCAGCGTTGATACGCGACAGGGGGCGACAGATACGCAGTATTTT.

The CDR3 nucleotides are TGTGCCTGGAGAAGTTCACTTCACGAGCAGTACTTC. Protein sequence: CAWRSSLHEQYF. This chain uses TRBV30 with TRBJ2-7; no reliable D call. This CDR3 region has 12 residues. Germline V gene lookup returns CDR1 GTSNPN and CDR2 SVGIG (reference sequence). Trimming left V 3 bases short and J 5 bases short, with 11 bases between.

The V gene is TRBV7-2, the J gene TRBJ2-7; D might be TRBD2 (5 bases). This CDR3 has 13 residues. The germline V and J ends were trimmed by 4 bases and 4 bases, with 11 bases remaining between them. Germline V gives CDR1 SGHTA, CDR2 FQGNSA. In DNA, the CDR3 is TGTGCCAGCAGCTCCGGACTGCCATACGAGCAGTACTTC. Translation: CASSSGLPYEQYF.

The V gene is TRBV29-1, the J gene TRBJ2-7; 11 bases agree with TRBD2. J gave up 5 bases and V 7 bases, and 10 bases lay outside the gene matches. Germline CDR1 is SQVTM and CDR2 is ANQGSEA. The CDR3 loop spans 14 amino acids. The CDR3 DNA sequence: TGCAGCGCCATAACTAGCGGGAGAAACCACGAGCAGTACTTC. This translates into CSAITSGRNHEQYF.

The J gene is TRBJ1-1, the V gene TRBV30, with TRBD1 as a possible D gene (6 bases). V was trimmed by 0 bases and J by 8 bases, leaving 13 bases between them. CDR3 length: 13 amino acids. Germline-derived CDR1 and CDR2 are GTSNPN and SVGIG (reference sequence). For the CDR3, the DNA is TGTGCCTGGAGTGTATGGCCGGGGGGCGAAGCTTTCTTT. It yields the protein CAWSVWPGGEAFF.

This sequence joins TRBV28 and TRBJ2-7; D might be TRBD1 (6 bases). CDR3 length equals 15 residues. Between the trimmed V and J ends, which lost 3 bases and 5 bases, there was a span of 17 bases. Germline CDR1 and CDR2: MDHEN and SYDVKM. This chain's CDR3 is CASSLASQGRDEQYF. In nucleotides, the CDR3 is TGTGCCAGCAGTTTGGCGTCACAGGGTCGGGACGAGCAGTACTTC. The entire variable domain, with the rest obtained from reference TRBV28 and TRBJ2-7, is as follows: DVKVTQSSRYLVKRTGEKVFLECVQDMDHENMFWYRQDPGLGLRLIYFSYDVKMKEKGDIPEGYSVSREKKERFSLILESASTNQTSMYLCASSLASQGRDEQYFGPGTRLTVT.

This chain connects TRBV10-3 to TRBJ2-5; D perhaps matches TRBD1 (5 bases). This CDR3 spans 13 amino acids. Deletions cut 6 bases from V and 2 bases from J, with 10 bases between. Germline CDR1 and CDR2: ENHRY and SYGVKD. CDR3 sequence reads: CAIRGQSQETQYF. The DNA for the CDR3 is TGTGCCATCAGAGGACAATCACAAGAGACCCAGTACTTC.

This chain joins TRBV20-1 and TRBJ1-5; TRBD1 might be the D (6 bases). The V end was cut by 6 bases, the J end by 5 bases, with 20 bases between. The CDR3 contains 15 residues. Looked up from germline, CDR1 is DFQATT and CDR2 is SNEGSKA (reference sequence). The CDR3 loop reads CSASRGGNTYQPQHF. In DNA form, the CDR3 reads TGCAGTGCAAGTCGAGGGGGAAATACTTATCAGCCCCAGCATTTT.

This chain connects TRBV18 to TRBJ2-7; TRBD1 matches at 7 bases. The length of the CDR3 is 13 residues. J was trimmed by 4 bases and V by 6 bases; bases with no gene match: 6. Germline lookup yields CDR1 KGHSH and CDR2 LQKENI. The CDR3 bases are TGTGCCAGCTCGGCGACAGGGAAATACGAGCAGTACTTC. Amino acids: CASSATGKYEQYF.

The J gene is TRBJ2-1, the V gene TRBV28; D is uncertain. Trimming stripped 2 bases from V and 2 bases from J, with 4 bases between. The CDR3 totals 13 residues. In germline, CDR1 is MDHEN, CDR2 SYDVKM. The CDR3 DNA sequence: TGTGCCAGCAGTTTAGTCGCCTACAATGAGCAGTTCTTC. Protein sequence: CASSLVAYNEQFF.

This chain uses TRBV5-1 with TRBJ2-5; D is perhaps TRBD2 (6 bases). Trimming took off 0 bases at V and 4 bases at J, with 13 bases between the two ends. In germline, CDR1 is SGHRS, CDR2 YFSETQ. The CDR3 runs 15 residues. The CDR3 nucleotides are TGCGCCAGCAGCTTGGACGGGAGCCGAGCAGAGACCCAGTACTTC. The encoded protein is CASSLDGSRAETQYF. Variable domain in full (rest from reference TRBV5-1 and TRBJ2-5): KAGVTQTPRYLIKTRGQQVTLSCSPISGHRSVSWYQQTPGQGLQFLFEYFSETQRNKGNFPGRFSGRQFSNSRSEMNVSTLELGDSALYLCASSLDGSRAETQYFGPGTRLLVL.

V usage is TRBV15 and J usage is TRBJ1-1; the match to TRBD1 covers 9 bases. The CDR3 spans 16 residues. Germline V gene lookup returns CDR1 LNHNV and CDR2 YYDKDF (reference sequence). V lost 3 bases to trimming and J lost 4 bases; unmatched junction nucleotides: 9. The chain's CDR3 is CATSSPYGTGPTEAFF. The CDR3 nucleotides are TGTGCCACCAGCAGCCCTTACGGGACAGGGCCCACTGAAGCTTTCTTT.

V and J are TRBV29-1 and TRBJ2-7, with 10 nucleotides matching TRBD2. CDR3 length equals 14 residues. J gave up 2 bases and V 5 bases, and 6 bases lay outside the gene matches. Germline lookup yields CDR1 SQVTM and CDR2 ANQGSEA. The CDR3 loop is CSVRFGLAAYEQYF. The CDR3 coding sequence is TGCAGCGTTCGATTTGGACTAGCGGCCTACGAGCAGTACTTC.

The V and J genes are TRBV18 and TRBJ2-2; TRBD2 agrees at 7 bases. The CDR3 consists of 16 residues. Germline CDR1 reads KGHSH; CDR2 reads LQKENI. V trimming: 3 bases; J trimming: 6 bases; junction bases outside the gene matches: 10. CDR3 sequence: CASSPYGRERPGELFF. CDR3 nucleotide sequence: TGTGCCAGCTCACCTTATGGGCGGGAGCGTCCCGGGGAGCTGTTTTTT. The full variable domain, its missing parts supplied by reference TRBV18 and TRBJ2-2, is NAGVMQNPRHLVRRRGQEARLRCSPMKGHSHVYWYRQLPEEGLKFMVYLQKENIIDESGMPKERFSAEFPKEGPSILRIQQVVRGDSAAYFCASSPYGRERPGELFFGEGSRLTVL.

The chain is built from TRBV5-1 and TRBJ2-6; D possibly corresponds to TRBD2 (5 bases). V gave up 2 bases and J gave up 3 bases, with 9 bases separating them. Germline CDR1 SGHRS, CDR2 YFSETQ. The CDR3 length is 15 residues. CDR3: CASSFTGFGANVLTF. DNA of the CDR3: TGCGCCAGCAGCTTTACGGGGTTTGGGGCCAACGTCCTGACTTTC.

This chain uses TRBV20-1 with TRBJ2-1; 12 nucleotides line up with TRBD2. V gave up 1 base and J gave up 4 bases; unmatched junction bases: 8. Germline assignment: CDR1 DFQATT and CDR2 SNEGSKA (reference sequence). This CDR3 region has 17 residues. The CDR3 is CSARGRLAGVQYNEQFF. The CDR3 DNA reads as TGCAGTGCTAGAGGTAGACTAGCGGGAGTTCAATACAATGAGCAGTTCTTC.

V usage is TRBV20-1 and J usage is TRBJ1-2; no clear D gene. This CDR3 region has 10 residues. Between the trimmed V and J ends, which lost 3 bases and 6 bases, there was a span of 5 bases. Germline values: CDR1 DFQATT, CDR2 SNEGSKA (reference sequence). In DNA form, the CDR3 reads TGCAGTGCTAGCGAGGATGGCTACACCTTC. This codes for CSASEDGYTF.

The chain uses TRBV12-5 and TRBJ1-1; no clear D gene. With 6 bases removed from V and 2 bases from J, the gap between germline ends came to 13 bases. Germline V gene sequence: CDR1 LGHNT, CDR2 FRNRAP. The CDR3 covers 14 residues. The CDR3: CASGHNTVNTEAFF. CDR3 sequence (DNA): TGTGCTAGTGGCCATAATACAGTTAACACTGAAGCTTTCTTT.

V gene TRBV2 combines with J gene TRBJ1-5, with D possibly matching TRBD1 (5 bases). This CDR3 is built from 15 residues. Trimming cost V 8 bases and J 1 base, with 15 bases left between them. CDR1 and CDR2 (germline): SNHLY, FYNNEI. DNA for the CDR3: TGTGCCAGCGGGCTGACAGCGAGGAGCAATCAGCCCCAGCATTTT. Translation: CASGLTARSNQPQHF.

This rearrangement joins TRBV20-1 to TRBJ2-1; TRBD2 is a possible D gene (5 bases). Looked up from germline, CDR1 is DFQATT and CDR2 is SNEGSKA (reference sequence). The length of the CDR3 is 16 residues. V was pared by 2 bases and J by 7 bases, with 21 bases between. In DNA, the CDR3 is TGCAGTGCTAGATATTTTCGAGGTTCGGACTTTAATGAGCAGTTCTTC. It is translated as CSARYFRGSDFNEQFF.

The V and J genes are TRBV24-1 and TRBJ2-2; 8 nucleotides line up with TRBD2. Germline V gene data show CDR1 as KGHDR and CDR2 as SFDVKD. This CDR3 region has 13 residues. With 10 bases clipped from V and 4 bases from J, the junction kept 4 bases outside the gene matches. CDR3 in amino acids: CATKGTSTGELFF. The CDR3 DNA sequence: TGTGCCACGAAGGGGACTAGCACCGGGGAGCTGTTTTTT.

The gene calls are TRBV6-1 and TRBJ2-2; D unresolved. V was clipped by 9 bases and J by 7 bases, with 9 bases between them. The CDR3 covers 11 residues. Germline values: CDR1 MNHNS, CDR2 SASEGT. This CDR3 is CARGSIGELFF. The CDR3 coding sequence is TGTGCCAGGGGGTCTATCGGGGAGCTGTTTTTT.